This T cell receptor (beta chain) was identified in a study of T cell repertoires in cytomegalovirus infection. The wider study: Both CMV infection and a matching HLA type were indicated by public TCR beta signatures. Findings and limits, study-wide: HLA-C-restricted CMV-specific TCR beta clonotypes were dominant in the ex vivo response.

TCRdb re-analysed the reads in MiXCR, keeping a single row per CDR3 protein. The table has some 300,000 distinct CDR3 sequences, roughly a tenth seen once; the top ten hold approximately 2.3%. This clonotype was seen only a few times. Its antigen is unidentified. V lost 1 base, J lost 3 bases, and 13 bases lay in between. Per germline, CDR1 MNHEY and CDR2 SMNVEV (reference sequence). The CDR3 totals 16 residues. This TCR derives from a human donor in good health (CMV status not recorded). Some clones in this sample may be carry-over from other donors' samples. The chain joins TRBV27 to TRBJ1-5, with a possible D match to TRBD1 (6 bases). The sequenced sample consisted of PBMCs. The CDR3 spells CASSLFAGGVNQPQHF. For the CDR3, the DNA is TGTGCCAGCAGTTTATTCGCCGGGGGCGTCAATCAGCCCCAGCATTTT.